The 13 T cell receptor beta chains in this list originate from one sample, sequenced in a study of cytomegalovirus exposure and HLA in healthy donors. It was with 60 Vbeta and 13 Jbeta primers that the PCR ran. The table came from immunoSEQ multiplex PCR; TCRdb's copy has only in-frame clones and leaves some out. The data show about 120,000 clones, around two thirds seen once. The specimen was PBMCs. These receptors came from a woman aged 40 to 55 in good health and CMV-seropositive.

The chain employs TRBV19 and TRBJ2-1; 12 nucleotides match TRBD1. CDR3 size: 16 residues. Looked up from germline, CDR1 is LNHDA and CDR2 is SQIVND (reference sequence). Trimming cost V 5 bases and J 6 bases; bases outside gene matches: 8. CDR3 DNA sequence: TGTGCCAGTAGTGACTCCGGGACAGGGGGCCTCAATGAGCAGTTCTTC. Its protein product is CASSDSGTGGLNEQFF.

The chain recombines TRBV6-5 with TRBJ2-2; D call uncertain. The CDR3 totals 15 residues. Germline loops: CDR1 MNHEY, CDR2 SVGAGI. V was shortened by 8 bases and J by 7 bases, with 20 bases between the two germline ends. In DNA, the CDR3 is TGTGCCAGCTCTCCTGGCTCAGGATTAAGCGGGGAGCTGTTTTTT. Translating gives CASSPGSGLSGELFF.

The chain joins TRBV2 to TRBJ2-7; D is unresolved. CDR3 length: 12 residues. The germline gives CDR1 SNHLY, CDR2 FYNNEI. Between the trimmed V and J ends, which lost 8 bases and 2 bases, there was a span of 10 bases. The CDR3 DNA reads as TGTGCCAGCGGCCAGGCACCCTACGAGCAGTACTTC. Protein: CASGQAPYEQYF.

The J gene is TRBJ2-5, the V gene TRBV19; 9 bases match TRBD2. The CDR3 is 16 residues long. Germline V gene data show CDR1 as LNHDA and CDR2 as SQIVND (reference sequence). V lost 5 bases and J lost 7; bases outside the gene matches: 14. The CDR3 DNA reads TGTGCCAGTAGTGCGCCGGGACTAGCAGAAGGTGGGACCCAGTACTTC. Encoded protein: CASSAPGLAEGGTQYF.

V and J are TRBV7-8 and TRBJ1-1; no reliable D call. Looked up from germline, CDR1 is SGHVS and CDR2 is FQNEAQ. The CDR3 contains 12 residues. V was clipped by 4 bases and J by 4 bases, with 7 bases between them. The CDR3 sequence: CASSSLSTEAFF. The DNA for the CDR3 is TGTGCCAGCAGCTCCCTCAGCACTGAAGCTTTCTTT.

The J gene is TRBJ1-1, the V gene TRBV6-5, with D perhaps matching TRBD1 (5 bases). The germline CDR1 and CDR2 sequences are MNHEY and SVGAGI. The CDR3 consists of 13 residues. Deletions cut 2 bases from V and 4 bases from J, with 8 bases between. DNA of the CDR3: TGTGCCAGCAGTTACCAGGGTGGCACTGAAGCTTTCTTT. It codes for CASSYQGGTEAFF.

CDR3 in amino acids: CASSYRQGTVRAFF. In DNA, the CDR3 is TGTGCCAGCAGTTACCGACAGGGAACGGTTCGGGCTTTCTTT. This chain connects TRBV6-6 to TRBJ1-1, with TRBD1 matching over 7 bases. Germline CDR1 is MNHNY and CDR2 is SVGAGI (reference sequence). The CDR3 has 14 residues. Trimming cost V 2 bases and J 11 bases; bases outside gene matches: 11.

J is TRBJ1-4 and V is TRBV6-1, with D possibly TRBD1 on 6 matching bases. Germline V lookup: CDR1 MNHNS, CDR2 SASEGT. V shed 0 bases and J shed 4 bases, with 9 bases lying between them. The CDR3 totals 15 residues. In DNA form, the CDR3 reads TGTGCCAGCAGTGAAGCGAACAGGGTTAATGAAAAACTGTTTTTT. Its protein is CASSEANRVNEKLFF.

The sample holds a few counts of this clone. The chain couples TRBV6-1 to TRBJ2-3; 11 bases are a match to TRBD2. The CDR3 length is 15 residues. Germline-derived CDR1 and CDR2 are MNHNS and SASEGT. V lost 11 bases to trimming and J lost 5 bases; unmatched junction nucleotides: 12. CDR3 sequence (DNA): TGTGCCGCATCCCGGATAGCGGGAGGGGGAGATACGCAGTATTTT. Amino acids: CAASRIAGGGDTQYF.

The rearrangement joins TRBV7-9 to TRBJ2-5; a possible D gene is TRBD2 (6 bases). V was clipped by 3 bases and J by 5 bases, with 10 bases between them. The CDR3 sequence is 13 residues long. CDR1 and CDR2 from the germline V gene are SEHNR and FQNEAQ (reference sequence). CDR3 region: CASSLGGEETQYF. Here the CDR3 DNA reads TGTGCCAGCAGCTTGGGGGGTGAGGAGACCCAGTACTTC.

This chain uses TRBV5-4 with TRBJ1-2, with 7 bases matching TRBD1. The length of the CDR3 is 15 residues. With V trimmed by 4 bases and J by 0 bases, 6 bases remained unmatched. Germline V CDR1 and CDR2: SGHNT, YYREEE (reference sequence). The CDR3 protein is CASSPGQSANYGYTF. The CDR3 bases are TGTGCCAGCAGCCCGGGACAGTCGGCTAACTATGGCTACACCTTC.

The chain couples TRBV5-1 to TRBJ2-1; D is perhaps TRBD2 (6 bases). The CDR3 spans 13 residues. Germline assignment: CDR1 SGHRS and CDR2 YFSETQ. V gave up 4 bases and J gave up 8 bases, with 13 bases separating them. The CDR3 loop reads CASSLAWGDEQFF. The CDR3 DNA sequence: TGCGCCAGCAGCCTGGCATGGGGGGATGAGCAGTTCTTC.

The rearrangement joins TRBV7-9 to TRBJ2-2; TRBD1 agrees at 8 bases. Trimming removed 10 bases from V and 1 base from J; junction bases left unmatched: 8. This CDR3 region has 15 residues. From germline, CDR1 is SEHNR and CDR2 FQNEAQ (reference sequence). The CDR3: CANTGDRGNTGELFF. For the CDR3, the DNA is TGTGCCAATACCGGCGACAGGGGGAACACCGGGGAGCTGTTTTTT.